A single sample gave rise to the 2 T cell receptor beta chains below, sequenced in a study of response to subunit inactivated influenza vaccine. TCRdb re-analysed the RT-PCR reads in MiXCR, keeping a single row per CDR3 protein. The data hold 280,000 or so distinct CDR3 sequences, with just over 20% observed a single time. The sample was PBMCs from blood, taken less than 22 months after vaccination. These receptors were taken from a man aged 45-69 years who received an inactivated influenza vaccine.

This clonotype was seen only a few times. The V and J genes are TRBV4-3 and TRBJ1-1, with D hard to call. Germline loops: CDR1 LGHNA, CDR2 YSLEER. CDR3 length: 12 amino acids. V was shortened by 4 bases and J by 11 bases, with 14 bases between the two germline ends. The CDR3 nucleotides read TGCGCCAGCAGCCCAAATGGTAGGATCGCTTTCTTT. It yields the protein CASSPNGRIAFF.

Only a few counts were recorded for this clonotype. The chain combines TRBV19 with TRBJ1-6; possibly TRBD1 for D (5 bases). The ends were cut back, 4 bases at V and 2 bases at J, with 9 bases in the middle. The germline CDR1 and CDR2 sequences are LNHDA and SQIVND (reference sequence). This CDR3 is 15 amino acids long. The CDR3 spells CASSTDRAYNSPLHF. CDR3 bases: TGTGCCAGTAGTACCGACAGAGCCTATAATTCACCCCTCCACTTT.